Listed below are T cell receptor beta chains from one sample, sequenced in a study of shared clonotypes between healthy human individuals. Sequenced by immunoSEQ multiplex PCR; TCRdb stores in-frame clones only, minus some. The profile shows about 1,800,000 clones, about 95% of them singletons. Sequencing was carried out using naive CD8+ T cells sorted from blood. The receptors originated from a young man in good health. The CDR3 runs from the conserved cysteine through the conserved F or W. The D gene is left open where the match is weak. A clone size is listed for some rows: how often the clone was seen (once, few, many), or a class if it is expanded.

v_call: TRBV9; d_call: TRBD1; clone_size: NA; j_call: TRBJ1-2; cdr3_length: 13; cdr3_aa: CASSGGQGGGYTF; cdr3_nt: TGTGCCAGCAGCGGGGGACAGGGAGGCGGCTACACCTTC
v_call: TRBV10-3; d_call: NA; clone_size: NA; j_call: TRBJ2-2; cdr3_length: 13; cdr3_aa: CATSIAGSGELFF; cdr3_nt: TGTGCCACTTCAATCGCGGGGAGTGGGGAGCTGTTTTTT
v_call: TRBV5-5; d_call: TRBD2; clone_size: NA; j_call: TRBJ2-1; cdr3_length: 17; cdr3_aa: CASSLELLAGGYNEQFF; cdr3_nt: TGTGCCAGCAGCTTGGAACTTCTAGCGGGAGGGTACAATGAGCAGTTCTTC
v_call: TRBV19; d_call: NA; clone_size: NA; j_call: TRBJ1-1; cdr3_length: 16; cdr3_aa: CASSIWGAAQNTEAFF; cdr3_nt: TGTGCCAGTAGTATTTGGGGCGCGGCTCAGAACACTGAAGCTTTCTTT
v_call: TRBV6-5; d_call: NA; clone_size: once; j_call: TRBJ2-1; cdr3_length: 16; cdr3_aa: CASSSIGLGEENEQFF; cdr3_nt: TGTGCCAGCAGTTCGATCGGGCTAGGGGAGGAGAATGAGCAGTTCTTC
v_call: TRBV6-5; d_call: NA; clone_size: NA; j_call: TRBJ1-5; cdr3_length: 14; cdr3_aa: CASSYSKGGQPQHF; cdr3_nt: TGTGCCAGCAGTTACTCCAAGGGCGGCCAGCCCCAGCATTTT
v_call: TRBV5-1; d_call: NA; clone_size: NA; j_call: TRBJ1-1; cdr3_length: 13; cdr3_aa: CASSNEMNTEAFF; cdr3_nt: TGCGCCAGCAGCAACGAGATGAACACTGAAGCTTTCTTT
v_call: TRBV6-5; d_call: NA; clone_size: NA; j_call: TRBJ2-7; cdr3_length: 14; cdr3_aa: CASSYVGGDYEQYF; cdr3_nt: TGTGCCAGCAGTTACGTAGGGGGGGACTACGAGCAGTACTTC
v_call: TRBV10-3; d_call: NA; clone_size: NA; j_call: TRBJ2-2; cdr3_length: 17; cdr3_aa: CAISEYDSAANTGELFF; cdr3_nt: TGTGCCATCAGTGAATACGACTCAGCCGCGAACACCGGGGAGCTGTTTTTT
v_call: TRBV7-2; d_call: NA; clone_size: NA; j_call: TRBJ2-3; cdr3_length: 17; cdr3_aa: CASSLGPVVTSTDTQYF; cdr3_nt: TGTGCCAGCAGCTTAGGGCCCGTGGTTACTAGCACAGATACGCAGTATTTT
v_call: TRBV6-5; d_call: NA; clone_size: NA; j_call: TRBJ2-7; cdr3_length: 13; cdr3_aa: CASSYRQGNEQYF; cdr3_nt: TGTGCCAGCAGTTACAGGCAGGGGAACGAGCAGTACTTC
v_call: TRBV4-3; d_call: NA; clone_size: NA; j_call: TRBJ1-5; cdr3_length: 14; cdr3_aa: CASSQRQDNQPQHF; cdr3_nt: TGCGCCAGCAGCCAACGACAGGATAATCAGCCCCAGCATTTT
v_call: TRBV5-1; d_call: NA; clone_size: once; j_call: TRBJ2-1; cdr3_length: 16; cdr3_aa: CASSFMGELPYNEQFF; cdr3_nt: TGCGCCAGCAGCTTCATGGGCGAATTACCCTACAATGAGCAGTTCTTC
v_call: TRBV28; d_call: NA; clone_size: NA; j_call: TRBJ2-7; cdr3_length: 17; cdr3_aa: CASSLERGGQLNYEQYF; cdr3_nt: TGTGCCAGCAGTTTGGAGAGGGGGGGGCAATTGAACTACGAGCAGTACTTC
v_call: TRBV27; d_call: NA; clone_size: NA; j_call: TRBJ2-1; cdr3_length: 15; cdr3_aa: CASSLSSSSYNEQFF; cdr3_nt: TGTGCCAGCAGTTTGTCGTCCAGCTCCTACAATGAGCAGTTCTTC
v_call: TRBV7-8; d_call: TRBD1; clone_size: NA; j_call: TRBJ1-5; cdr3_length: 15; cdr3_aa: CASSLGETGNQPQHF; cdr3_nt: TGTGCCAGCAGCTTAGGAGAGACAGGGAATCAGCCCCAGCATTTT
v_call: TRBV6-6; d_call: NA; clone_size: NA; j_call: TRBJ2-1; cdr3_length: 13; cdr3_aa: CASSYVRTQSQFF; cdr3_nt: TGTGCCAGCAGTTATGTCCGTACCCAATCGCAGTTCTTC
v_call: TRBV4-3; d_call: TRBD2; clone_size: NA; j_call: TRBJ2-1; cdr3_length: 15; cdr3_aa: CASSQFLAGGNEQFF; cdr3_nt: TGCGCCAGCAGCCAATTCCTAGCGGGGGGCAATGAGCAGTTCTTC
v_call: TRBV11-2; d_call: NA; clone_size: NA; j_call: TRBJ2-2; cdr3_length: 18; cdr3_aa: CASSFAPGAGANTGELFF; cdr3_nt: TGTGCCAGCAGCTTTGCCCCTGGGGCGGGCGCGAACACCGGGGAGCTGTTTTTT
v_call: TRBV29-1; d_call: NA; clone_size: NA; j_call: TRBJ1-3; cdr3_length: 12; cdr3_aa: CSVEAGGNTIYF; cdr3_nt: TGCAGCGTTGAAGCGGGTGGAAACACCATATATTTT
v_call: TRBV29-1; d_call: TRBD2; clone_size: NA; j_call: TRBJ2-3; cdr3_length: 18; cdr3_aa: CSGRASGGAHLVADTQYF; cdr3_nt: TGCAGCGGACGGGCTAGCGGGGGGGCCCATTTAGTTGCAGATACGCAGTATTTT
v_call: TRBV11-2; d_call: NA; clone_size: NA; j_call: TRBJ2-3; cdr3_length: 16; cdr3_aa: CASSPLAGPSTDTQYF; cdr3_nt: TGTGCCAGCAGCCCCCTCGCGGGTCCTAGCACAGATACGCAGTATTTT
v_call: TRBV4-1; d_call: NA; clone_size: NA; j_call: TRBJ2-7; cdr3_length: 15; cdr3_aa: CASSQGGGGHYEQYF; cdr3_nt: TGCGCCAGCAGCCAAGGGGGAGGGGGTCACTACGAGCAGTACTTC
v_call: TRBV9; d_call: NA; clone_size: NA; j_call: TRBJ1-2; cdr3_length: 14; cdr3_aa: CASSDSGGSYGYTF; cdr3_nt: TGTGCCAGCAGCGACTCCGGGGGCAGCTATGGCTACACCTTC
v_call: TRBV7-2; d_call: NA; clone_size: NA; j_call: TRBJ1-5; cdr3_length: 15; cdr3_aa: CASSPELYSNQPQHF; cdr3_nt: TGTGCCAGCAGCCCCGAGTTGTATAGCAATCAGCCCCAGCATTTT
v_call: TRBV28; d_call: TRBD1; clone_size: NA; j_call: TRBJ1-6; cdr3_length: 16; cdr3_aa: CASSLFVGQGSSPLHF; cdr3_nt: TGTGCCAGCAGTTTATTCGTCGGACAGGGGTCCTCACCCCTCCACTTT